This paragraph reports one TCR beta chain. Its antigen is still unknown. The source of the sample is a study of shared clonotypes between healthy human individuals. Running of the assay took place at deep level. In the original processing: Filtering differed, since immunoSEQ gave only junction sequences and no quality scores. Data came from immunoSEQ multiplex PCR; TCRdb stores just in-frame clones and leaves some out. V and J calls and clone size are copied from that table; D and trimming were computed from the DNA. The sample yields nearly 1,000,000 clones, approximately 80% seen once. Per the germline V gene, CDR1 is SQVTM and CDR2 is ANQGSEA. The CDR3 sequence is 15 residues long. V gave up 6 bases and J gave up 2 bases; unmatched junction bases: 7. Nashville, Tennessee was home to all donors, each a Caucasian adult. Overall study results and limits: What naive subsets generally showed was a larger estimated richness than memory subsets showed.

The chain recombines TRBV29-1 with TRBJ2-5, with 12 bases fitting TRBD2. The sequence came from a young man in good health. Sample: memory CD4+ T cells sorted from blood. Described subset: CD45RA-negative fraction. The CDR3 loop reads CSVRTSGIGQETQYF. CDR3 DNA sequence: TGCAGCGTAAGGACTAGCGGGATTGGGCAAGAGACCCAGTACTTC. Looking up the rest from reference TRBV29-1 and TRBJ2-5 gives the full variable domain: SAVISQKPSRDICQRGTSLTIQCQVDSQVTMMFWYRQQPGQSLTLIATANQGSEATYESGFVIDKFPISRPNLTFSTLTVSNMSPEDSSIYLCSVRTSGIGQETQYFGPGTRLLVL.